This is a list of T cell receptor beta chains from one sample in a study of blood T cell repertoires in COVID-19. Data came from immunoSEQ multiplex PCR; TCRdb stores just in-frame clones and leaves some out. The sample yields hundreds of thousands of clones, around nine tenths seen once. What was sequenced was peripheral blood. The receptors come from a man in his 70s with acute or convalescent COVID-19. CDR3s include the opening cysteine and the closing phenylalanine or tryptophan. Not every row has a clone size; where given, it reads once, few, many or a size class.

J: TRBJ2-3; V: TRBV11-3; size: .; CDR3: CASSRTGGPDTQYF
J: TRBJ1-2; V: TRBV5-4; size: .; CDR3: CASSSGGEMGLYGYTF
J: TRBJ1-4; V: TRBV19; size: .; CDR3: CASSTDRGLGEKLFF
J: TRBJ2-1; V: TRBV7-2; size: .; CDR3: CAGRGGEASGNEQFF
J: TRBJ1-4; V: TRBV4-3; size: .; CDR3: CASSQANRGTNEKLFF
J: TRBJ1-1; V: TRBV20-1; size: .; CDR3: CSASYTEAFF
J: TRBJ2-3; V: TRBV18; size: .; CDR3: CASSPQTSGGTDTQYF
J: TRBJ2-5; V: TRBV7-2; size: .; CDR3: CASSTQDRPQGTQYF
J: TRBJ1-4; V: TRBV4-2; size: .; CDR3: CASSQTSRLATNEKLFF
J: TRBJ1-4; V: TRBV5-6; size: .; CDR3: CASSPTGYREKLFF
J: TRBJ1-6; V: TRBV20-1; size: .; CDR3: CSASRQGYSPLHF
J: TRBJ2-3; V: TRBV6-5; size: .; CDR3: CASRYDSDPTDTQYF
J: TRBJ1-4; V: TRBV28; size: .; CDR3: CASSSTGGGSEKLFF
J: TRBJ1-5; V: TRBV4-2; size: once; CDR3: CASSQVGTGGVGQPQHF
J: TRBJ2-7; V: TRBV5-4; size: .; CDR3: CASSIQGSYEQYF
J: TRBJ1-5; V: TRBV15; size: .; CDR3: CATQMRGGGNQPQHF
J: TRBJ2-1; V: TRBV12-5; size: .; CDR3: CASALSSYNEQFF
J: TRBJ2-3; V: TRBV15; size: .; CDR3: CATSRDPSTDTQYF
J: TRBJ2-7; V: TRBV6-1; size: .; CDR3: CASSEARGEQYF
J: TRBJ1-1; V: TRBV10-3; size: .; CDR3: CAISEADRVGTEAFF
J: TRBJ1-5; V: TRBV19; size: .; CDR3: CASSIDQGDQPQHF
J: TRBJ2-7; V: TRBV7-2; size: once; CDR3: CASSFGWGAYEQYF
J: TRBJ1-5; V: TRBV19; size: .; CDR3: CASSIRTQNSNQPQHF